One sample yielded the 2 T cell receptor beta chains listed below, sequenced in a study of blood T cell repertoires in COVID-19. The protocol was immunoSEQ multiplex PCR, while the TCRdb copy is restricted to in-frame clones and leaves out a portion. The sample carries under 400,000 clones, 75% to 90% recorded once. What was sequenced was peripheral blood. These TCRs come from a woman in her 30s with COVID-19, enrolled during active disease.

The chain uses TRBV28 and TRBJ1-2; no firm D call. V shed 5 bases and J shed 8 bases, with 21 bases lying between them. Germline assignment: CDR1 MDHEN and CDR2 SYDVKM. This CDR3 spans 15 amino acids. In DNA form, the CDR3 reads TGTGCCAGCAGTCGGTCCGATTCAGGCAATAGAGGCTACACCTTC. Protein sequence: CASSRSDSGNRGYTF.

The CDR3 region has the DNA TGCAGTGCTAGTCGGCGGGAGGGAAAAGATACGCAGTATTTT. Translation: CSASRREGKDTQYF. The chain has TRBV20-1 and TRBJ2-3; 9 positions agree with TRBD2. The germline V gene has CDR1 DFQATT and CDR2 SNEGSKA (reference sequence). V shed 3 bases and J 5 bases; nucleotides not matched to a gene: 6. The CDR3 has 14 residues.